The next 30 T cell receptor beta chains were all read from a single sample in a study of beta chain features in type 1 diabetes. General study findings and limits: Shorter TCRB CDR3s, moderately but significantly so, marked every one of the four CD4+ subsets in Type 1 diabetes patients.

What these receptors recognize is not known. Since all of the isolated RNA was reverse transcribed, expressed TCRB transcripts were what got sequenced. Data came from immunoSEQ multiplex PCR; TCRdb stores just in-frame clones and leaves some out. Here the sample spans fewer than 350,000 clones, approximately 16% being singletons. The sequenced sample consisted of naive CD4+ T cells from blood. Receptors were obtained from a man between 18 and 35 years old with type 1 diabetes.

The genes are TRBV6-5 and TRBJ2-3, with 8 nucleotides matching TRBD1. The trim removed 6 bases at V and 2 bases at J, leaving 4 bases unmatched. The CDR3 spans 14 residues. Germline-derived CDR1 and CDR2 are MNHEY and SVGAGI. The CDR3 DNA sequence: TGTGCCAGCAGCCCGACAGGGGACACAGATACGCAGTATTTT. This translates into CASSPTGDTDTQYF.

V is TRBV7-8 and J is TRBJ2-5; 10 bases are a match to TRBD2. This CDR3 has 17 residues. After removal of 1 base from V and 5 bases from J, the junction contained 10 bases not matched to a gene. CDR1 and CDR2 (germline): SGHVS, FQNEAQ. The CDR3 DNA is TGTGCCAGCAGCTTAGTGACTAGCGGGCGAGCCCGGGAGACCCAGTACTTC. Its translation is CASSLVTSGRARETQYF.

This sequence joins TRBV2 and TRBJ2-3; D might be TRBD2 (6 bases). The V end lost 5 bases, the J end lost 4 bases, and 13 bases lay between the germline ends. Germline V gene data show CDR1 as SNHLY and CDR2 as FYNNEI. This CDR3 contains 14 residues. The CDR3 DNA reads as TGTGCCAGCAGTATGACTAGTCGCGCAGATACGCAGTATTTT. Protein: CASSMTSRADTQYF.

The genes are TRBV7-2 and TRBJ2-1; 8 bases are shared with TRBD2. Unmatched junction bases numbered 5, after V lost 2 bases and J lost 2 bases. Looked up from germline, CDR1 is SGHTA and CDR2 is FQGNSA. This CDR3 contains 16 residues. The CDR3 DNA follows: TGTGCCAGCAGCTTACTCGGGACTAGGGCCTACAATGAGCAGTTCTTC. The encoded protein is CASSLLGTRAYNEQFF.

J is TRBJ2-1 and V is TRBV27, with 9 bases identical to TRBD2. Trimming cost V 5 bases and J 9 bases; bases outside gene matches: 11. CDR1 is MNHEY and CDR2 is SMNVEV in the germline V gene (reference sequence). The CDR3 is 15 residues long. This CDR3 reads CASSAAGTSSLEQFF. CDR3 in DNA: TGTGCCAGCAGTGCGGCCGGGACTAGCTCCCTTGAGCAGTTCTTC.

This chain links TRBV27 with TRBJ2-1; 10 positions match TRBD2. The germline V gene encodes CDR1 MNHEY and CDR2 SMNVEV (reference sequence). The CDR3 has 21 residues. After removal of 5 bases from V and 2 bases from J, the junction contained 21 bases not matched to a gene. CDR3 in amino acids: CASSPEGRLAGRASPYNEQFF. CDR3 nucleotide sequence: TGTGCCAGCAGTCCGGAAGGAAGACTAGCGGGCCGTGCGAGCCCCTACAATGAGCAGTTCTTC.

V and J are TRBV9 and TRBJ1-4, with 8 bases aligning to TRBD1. Germline V lookup: CDR1 SGDLS, CDR2 YYNGEE. There are 17 residues in the CDR3. After removal of 3 bases from V and 6 bases from J, the junction contained 13 bases not matched to a gene. In DNA form, the CDR3 reads TGTGCCAGCAGCGGGCGATCGACAGGGGCCAGGGATGAAAAACTGTTTTTT. Translation: CASSGRSTGARDEKLFF.

This clone was observed a handful of times. This chain uses TRBV19 with TRBJ1-5; weak D call: TRBD1 (6 bases). Trimming stripped 3 bases from V and 5 bases from J, with 14 bases between. In germline, CDR1 is LNHDA, CDR2 SQIVND (reference sequence). The CDR3 contains 15 residues. The CDR3 loop is CASSILEPGDQPQHF. The CDR3 bases are TGTGCCAGTAGTATCCTGGAGCCAGGGGATCAGCCCCAGCATTTT.

The chain recombines TRBV18 with TRBJ2-3, with TRBD2 as a possible D gene (6 bases). Trimming removed 0 bases at V and 5 bases at J, with 21 bases between. The germline CDR1 and CDR2 sequences are KGHSH and LQKENI. The CDR3 has 18 amino acids. The CDR3 loop is CASSPPFGSGGDGDTQYF. The CDR3 nucleotides are TGTGCCAGCTCACCACCGTTTGGCAGCGGAGGGGATGGAGATACGCAGTATTTT.

The chain has TRBV4-2 and TRBJ2-2; D is unclear. The CDR3 is made up of 18 amino acids. The V end lost 0 bases, the J end lost 2 bases, and 16 bases lay between the germline ends. Germline assignment: CDR1 LGHNA and CDR2 YNFKEQ. CDR3 DNA sequence: TGTGCCAGCAGCCAAGATACCTACAGACAAGTTAACACCGGGGAGCTGTTTTTT. Translating it yields CASSQDTYRQVNTGELFF.

The gene calls are TRBV29-1 and TRBJ1-2, with TRBD1 identical over 7 bases. Trimming removed 4 bases from V and 8 bases from J; junction bases left unmatched: 16. Germline CDR1 is SQVTM and CDR2 is ANQGSEA. The CDR3 is made up of 15 amino acids. CDR3 protein: CSVATGAAREGGYTF. For the CDR3, the DNA is TGCAGCGTTGCAACAGGGGCGGCGAGAGAGGGAGGCTACACCTTC.

This clone was observed a few times. This chain links TRBV28 with TRBJ2-5; D is perhaps TRBD2 (5 bases). The V gene's germline CDR1 is MDHEN and CDR2 SYDVKM. The V gene lost 6 bases and the J gene lost 5 bases, with 10 bases spanning the gap. The CDR3 loop spans 12 amino acids. The CDR3 loop is CASRSGGETQYF. The DNA for the CDR3 is TGTGCCAGCAGGTCCGGCGGGGAGACCCAGTACTTC. The complete variable domain, with remaining parts taken from reference TRBV28 and TRBJ2-5, reads DVKVTQSSRYLVKRTGEKVFLECVQDMDHENMFWYRQDPGLGLRLIYFSYDVKMKEKGDIPEGYSVSREKKERFSLILESASTNQTSMYLCASRSGGETQYFGPGTRLLVL.

Details on this clone: Other DNA sequences from this sample encode an identical CDR3 as well. This chain joins TRBV28 and TRBJ2-7; weak D call: TRBD2 (6 bases). Germline CDR1 reads MDHEN; CDR2 reads SYDVKM. Trimming cost V 5 bases and J 2 bases, with 13 bases left between them. The CDR3 extends over 14 amino acids. The CDR3 bases are TGTGCCAGCAGTCCGGGGGACCGAGCCTACGAGCAGTACTTC. It codes for CASSPGDRAYEQYF.

The rearrangement uses TRBV18 and TRBJ1-5; D is possibly TRBD1 (5 bases). The CDR3 is made up of 16 amino acids. With 3 bases removed from V and 2 bases from J, the gap between germline ends came to 14 bases. Per germline, CDR1 KGHSH and CDR2 LQKENI. The CDR3 loop reads CASSPTGGGGNQPQHF. Here the CDR3 DNA reads TGTGCCAGCTCACCGACGGGGGGTGGGGGCAATCAGCCCCAGCATTTT.

V and J are TRBV7-2 and TRBJ1-2, with 7 bases fitting TRBD1. The CDR3 is made up of 13 amino acids. Trimming took 5 bases from V and 8 from J; bases not matched to a gene: 8. Germline lookup yields CDR1 SGHTA and CDR2 FQGNSA. In DNA form, the CDR3 reads TGTGCCAGCAGCCCGACGGACAGGCGGGGCTACACCTTC. Its protein product is CASSPTDRRGYTF.

This clone has just a few counts. V is TRBV27 and J is TRBJ1-2; 9 bases match TRBD1. V was pared by 6 bases and J by 4 bases, with 6 bases of the junction left unmatched. The CDR3 totals 14 residues. The V gene's germline CDR1 is MNHEY and CDR2 SMNVEV (reference sequence). In DNA, the CDR3 is TGTGCCAGCAGAGCCGGGGGACAGGGCTATGGCTACACCTTC. Protein product: CASRAGGQGYGYTF.

The genes are TRBV7-9 and TRBJ2-5; 8 nucleotides match TRBD2. Germline CDR1 SEHNR, CDR2 FQNEAQ (reference sequence). J lost 2 bases, V lost 5 bases, and 7 bases had no gene match. The CDR3 totals 15 residues. Written as DNA, the CDR3 is TGTGCCAGCAGCACAAGACTAGCGAGGCAAGAGACCCAGTACTTC. Translated, it gives CASSTRLARQETQYF.

This clone was counted between two and nine times. The V gene is TRBV20-1, the J gene TRBJ2-1; D is uncertain. The CDR3 runs to 10 residues. V lost 5 bases and J lost 10, with 9 bases in between. Germline V gene data show CDR1 as DFQATT and CDR2 as SNEGSKA (reference sequence). The chain's CDR3 is CSAESREQFF. DNA for the CDR3: TGCAGTGCTGAGTCGAGGGAGCAGTTCTTC.

This clone was observed a handful of times. The rearrangement uses TRBV11-2 and TRBJ2-7, with TRBD1 matching over 10 bases. The CDR3 consists of 16 residues. With 1 base clipped from V and 6 bases from J, the junction kept 9 bases outside the gene matches. Per germline, CDR1 SGHAT and CDR2 FQNNGV. The CDR3 bases are TGTGCCAGCAGCTTAGGAGGGGGACAGGGGCGAAGCGAGCAGTACTTC. Amino acids: CASSLGGGQGRSEQYF.

This clone was seen only a few times. Other DNA sequences from this sample encode an identical CDR3 as well. The CDR3, as DNA: TGTGCCAGCAGCGTGGACAGCCAAGAGACCCAGTACTTC. Encoded protein: CASSVDSQETQYF. This chain uses TRBV9 with TRBJ2-5; D is perhaps TRBD1 (6 bases). Trimming took 2 bases from V and 1 from J, leaving 6 bases between them. Germline loops: CDR1 SGDLS, CDR2 YYNGEE. The CDR3 consists of 13 residues.

A few counts support this clone. The chain has TRBV7-2 and TRBJ2-5, with 8 bases that match TRBD2. The germline V gene encodes CDR1 SGHTA and CDR2 FQGNSA. The CDR3 sequence is 17 residues long. Trimming at V came to 1 base and at J to 5 bases, leaving 12 bases not matched to a gene. As DNA, the CDR3 is TGTGCCAGCAGCTTAGGATATGGGCGGGGGGTTAGGGAGACCCAGTACTTC. It translates to CASSLGYGRGVRETQYF.

As for this clone: The same CDR3 arises from other DNA sequences in this sample as well. The chain carries TRBV28 and TRBJ1-5, with D hard to call. CDR3 length equals 12 residues. The germline V and J ends were trimmed by 1 base and 6 bases, with 4 bases remaining between them. Per germline, CDR1 MDHEN and CDR2 SYDVKM. This CDR3 is CASSLLSQPQHF. As DNA, the CDR3 is TGTGCCAGCAGTTTATTGAGTCAGCCCCAGCATTTT. Supplemented by reference TRBV28 and TRBJ1-5, the full variable domain reads DVKVTQSSRYLVKRTGEKVFLECVQDMDHENMFWYRQDPGLGLRLIYFSYDVKMKEKGDIPEGYSVSREKKERFSLILESASTNQTSMYLCASSLLSQPQHFGDGTRLSIL.

The chain links TRBV5-6 to TRBJ1-6; TRBD1 matches at 7 bases. This CDR3 has 15 amino acids. Germline V gene lookup returns CDR1 SGHDT and CDR2 YYEEEE. V dropped 0 bases and J dropped 7; count of bases not matched to a gene: 4. CDR3 sequence (DNA): TGTGCCAGCAGCTTGGGCGACAGGGCGAATTCACCCCTCCACTTT. Its translation is CASSLGDRANSPLHF.

This clone has a handful of counts. CDR3 sequence reads: CAISESSLDSHWFF. In DNA form, the CDR3 reads TGTGCCATCAGTGAGTCGTCATTGGACAGTCACTGGTTCTTC. V usage is TRBV10-3 and J usage is TRBJ2-1, with D possibly being TRBD1 (6 bases). CDR3 length: 14 amino acids. Germline CDR1 reads ENHRY; CDR2 reads SYGVKD. Deletions cut 0 bases from V and 15 bases from J, with 18 bases between.

The gene calls are TRBV5-1 and TRBJ2-1; 10 nucleotides line up with TRBD2. Germline-derived CDR1 and CDR2 are SGHRS and YFSETQ. This CDR3 has 15 residues. V dropped 4 bases and J dropped 9; count of bases not matched to a gene: 10. The DNA of the CDR3 is TGCGCCAGCAGCCGAGGACTAGCGGCGCCGGCTGAGCAGTTCTTC. It codes for CASSRGLAAPAEQFF.

The rearrangement uses TRBV27 and TRBJ2-7, with D unresolved. Germline loops: CDR1 MNHEY, CDR2 SMNVEV (reference sequence). The ends were cut back, 5 bases at V and 3 bases at J, with 5 bases in the middle. The CDR3 covers 11 residues. CDR3 sequence: CASSIGYEQYF. The CDR3 DNA reads as TGTGCCAGCAGTATCGGCTACGAGCAGTACTTC.

The rearrangement uses TRBV10-3 and TRBJ2-3, with D maybe TRBD2 (5 bases). The CDR3 runs 14 residues. The V gene's germline CDR1 is ENHRY and CDR2 SYGVKD. The V gene lost 4 bases and the J gene lost 5 bases, with 13 bases spanning the gap. The CDR3 sequence is CAISGDLGGDTQYF. The CDR3 nucleotides read TGTGCCATCAGTGGCGACCTTGGAGGAGATACGCAGTATTTT.

This clone was seen only a few times. The chain is built from TRBV7-2 and TRBJ1-1, with TRBD1 matching over 8 bases. CDR3 size: 17 residues. Looked up from germline, CDR1 is SGHTA and CDR2 is FQGNSA. Trimming cost V 2 bases and J 1 base; bases outside gene matches: 9. Here the CDR3 reads CASSLWQGQVGNTEAFF. The DNA for the CDR3 is TGTGCCAGCAGCTTATGGCAGGGACAGGTGGGGAACACTGAAGCTTTCTTT.

This chain joins TRBV7-7 and TRBJ2-5; D gene uncertain. V was trimmed by 1 base and J by 4 bases, leaving 13 bases between them. Germline-derived CDR1 and CDR2 are SSHAT and FNYEAQ (reference sequence). The CDR3 has 15 residues. This CDR3 is CASSLDSGFRETQYF. CDR3 nucleotide sequence: TGTGCCAGCAGCTTAGATTCAGGTTTCAGAGAGACCCAGTACTTC.

In this sample, this clone turned up a few times. This sequence joins TRBV7-2 and TRBJ2-7; 11 bases match TRBD1. The germline V gene has CDR1 SGHTA and CDR2 FQGNSA. V lost 6 bases, J lost 7 bases, and 8 bases stayed unmatched. This CDR3 spans 14 amino acids. The CDR3 DNA is TGTGCCAGCAGGTCCGGGACAGGGGGGCGGGAGCAGTACTTC. Protein sequence: CASRSGTGGREQYF.